These 6 T cell receptor beta chains were sequenced from one sample in a study of shared clonotypes between healthy human individuals. Repertoires were generated with immunoSEQ multiplex PCR, while TCRdb's copy carries only in-frame clones and drops some. The sample carries some 2.3 million clones, roughly 93% recorded once. Sample: naive CD4+ T cells from PBMCs. Subset: CD45RA+ positively selected. These TCRs come from a man aged 18 to 30 in good health. Some clones in this sample may be carry-over from other donors' samples.

V usage is TRBV28 and J usage is TRBJ1-2; the D is unclear. V shed 5 bases and J shed 5 bases, with 12 bases lying between them. CDR1 MDHEN and CDR2 SYDVKM come from the germline V gene. CDR3 length: 13 residues. The chain's CDR3 is CASSLSPSYGYTF. CDR3 bases: TGTGCCAGCAGTCTCTCGCCGTCTTATGGCTACACCTTC.

V gene TRBV5-1 combines with J gene TRBJ2-4; either TRBD1 or TRBD2 may fit D (5 bases each). CDR3 length: 16 residues. Trimming shortened V by 4 bases and J by 0 bases, and 14 bases separated the two germline ends. The germline V gene has CDR1 SGHRS and CDR2 YFSETQ. Here the CDR3 DNA reads TGCGCCAGCAGCCTGGTTGAGGGGATAGCCAAAAACATTCAGTACTTC. It is translated as CASSLVEGIAKNIQYF.

V usage is TRBV30 and J usage is TRBJ1-5; D is undetermined. The CDR3 is made up of 13 amino acids. Trimming cost V 0 bases and J 4 bases, with 7 bases left between them. Germline V lookup: CDR1 GTSNPN, CDR2 SVGIG (reference sequence). CDR3 protein: CAWSVQLNQPQHF. The CDR3 DNA is TGTGCCTGGAGTGTACAGCTTAATCAGCCCCAGCATTTT.

The gene calls are TRBV18 and TRBJ2-2; D gene unclear. This CDR3 is built from 17 residues. Looked up from germline, CDR1 is KGHSH and CDR2 is LQKENI. With 5 bases removed from V and 3 bases from J, the gap between germline ends came to 19 bases. The CDR3 region is CASSSSVEITDTGELFF. Here the CDR3 DNA reads TGTGCCAGCTCATCATCCGTCGAAATTACGGACACCGGGGAGCTGTTTTTT.

For the CDR3, the DNA is TGTGCCAGCTCACGGACCGGGACTAGCGGGACCTACGAGCAGTACTTC. Protein sequence: CASSRTGTSGTYEQYF. The genes are TRBV18 and TRBJ2-7; 13 positions match TRBD2. The CDR3 has 16 amino acids. The V and J ends lost 4 bases and 2 bases, in that order; junction bases with no gene match: 5. CDR1 is KGHSH, CDR2 LQKENI, per germline.

The genes are TRBV19 and TRBJ2-1; D is unresolved. The CDR3 totals 12 residues. CDR1 LNHDA and CDR2 SQIVND come from the germline V gene (reference sequence). Trimming took off 3 bases at V and 5 bases at J, with 5 bases between the two ends. The CDR3 loop is CASSMHDNEQFF. The CDR3 DNA sequence: TGTGCCAGTAGTATGCACGACAATGAGCAGTTCTTC.